Sequencing of this TCR beta chain was carried out in a study of shared clonotypes between healthy human individuals. Here immunoSEQ multiplex PCR was the method, and the copy in TCRdb shows in-frame clones only, minus some. This sample has about 1.5 million clones, with 95% to 97% found just once. The study, taken as a whole, reports: Naive CD4 clonotypes were shared across a handful of donors at roughly 5%. Since donors were few, the genetic and exposure-history diversity represented was limited.

Donors, healthy HIV-negative adults, lacked recent acute infections or vaccinations. All participating donors were Caucasian adults from Nashville, Tennessee. This clone was seen just once. The antigen is undetermined. V lost 4 bases to trimming and J lost 0 bases, with 12 bases between them. This CDR3 is built from 14 residues. The germline gives CDR1 SQVTM, CDR2 ANQGSEA. Sequences were obtained from naive CD4+ T cells sorted from blood. Stated subset: CD45RA+ positively selected. This sequence was found in a man aged 25-45 years in good health. The chain is built from TRBV29-1 and TRBJ1-1, with no clear D. CDR3 region: CSVASVRMNTEAFF. Here the CDR3 DNA reads TGCAGCGTTGCCTCCGTTCGCATGAACACTGAAGCTTTCTTT.